The 27 T cell receptor beta chains below were found in one sample sequenced in a study of lymphopenia after photon versus proton radiotherapy. Profiling relied on immunoSEQ multiplex PCR, and the TCRdb table lists in-frame clones only, not all of them. This table has about 22,000 clones, 75% to 90% appearing once. The sequencing here drew on peripheral blood, taken from a patient treated with proton-based radiotherapy. The receptors were sampled from a man aged 80 or over with esophageal cancer.

The chain joins TRBV5-4 to TRBJ2-2; 8 bases fit TRBD1. V was pared by 4 bases and J by 1 base, with 3 bases of the junction left unmatched. From germline, CDR1 is SGHNT and CDR2 YYREEE (reference sequence). This CDR3 region has 15 residues. CDR3 nucleotides: TGTGCCAGCAGCACGGGACAGGTGAACACCGGGGAGCTGTTTTTT. This encodes CASSTGQVNTGELFF. The variable domain in full, with the rest retrieved from reference TRBV5-4 and TRBJ2-2, is ETGVTQSPTHLIKTRGQQVTLRCSSQSGHNTVSWYQQALGQGPQFIFQYYREEENGRGNFPPRFSGLQFPNYSSELNVNALELDDSALYLCASSTGQVNTGELFFGEGSRLTVL.

The rearrangement joins TRBV5-5 to TRBJ2-7, with D possibly matching TRBD1 (6 bases). The germline V gene has CDR1 SGHKS and CDR2 YYEKEE (reference sequence). The CDR3 consists of 14 residues. The V end was cut by 4 bases, the J end by 4 bases, with 15 bases between. The CDR3 DNA reads as TGTGCCAGCAGCCCGGACAGCCTAAGGTACGAGCAGTACTTC. Translation: CASSPDSLRYEQYF.

Only one count was recorded for this clone. V is TRBV5-8 and J is TRBJ1-5; a weak D match, TRBD1 (6 bases). The germline CDR1 and CDR2 sequences are SGHTS and YDEGEE. V was trimmed by 4 bases and J by 4 bases, leaving 9 bases between them. The CDR3 length is 13 residues. The DNA for the CDR3 is TGTGCCAGCAGCCGGACAGTAAATCAGCCCCAGCATTTT. Its protein is CASSRTVNQPQHF.

This clone was detected once. The rearrangement joins TRBV5-6 to TRBJ1-1; D not certain. The CDR3 extends over 14 amino acids. Trimming stripped 1 base from V and 5 bases from J, with 12 bases between. CDR1 is SGHDT and CDR2 is YYEEEE in the germline V gene. CDR3 loop: CASSLLGYRTEAFF. The CDR3 nucleotides read TGTGCCAGCAGCTTGTTAGGGTATAGGACTGAAGCTTTCTTT. Full variable domain (remainder filled in from reference TRBV5-6 and TRBJ1-1): DAGVTQSPTHLIKTRGQQVTLRCSPKSGHDTVSWYQQALGQGPQFIFQYYEEEERQRGNFPDRFSGHQFPNYSSELNVNALLLGDSALYLCASSLLGYRTEAFFGQGTRLTVV.

This rearrangement joins TRBV19 to TRBJ2-7, with unresolved D. Germline values: CDR1 LNHDA, CDR2 SQIVND (reference sequence). V was cut by 3 bases and J by 2 bases, with 11 bases left in between. The CDR3 consists of 14 residues. The CDR3 is CASSISAEAYEQYF. CDR3 bases: TGTGCCAGTAGTATTTCGGCAGAAGCCTACGAGCAGTACTTC. Looking up the rest from reference TRBV19 and TRBJ2-7 gives the full variable domain: DGGITQSPKYLFRKEGQNVTLSCEQNLNHDAMYWYRQDPGQGLRLIYYSQIVNDFQKGDIAEGYSVSREKKESFPLTVTSAQKNPTAFYLCASSISAEAYEQYFGPGTRLTVT.

J is TRBJ2-1 and V is TRBV5-6, with 8 bases fitting TRBD1. The germline V gene encodes CDR1 SGHDT and CDR2 YYEEEE. Germline trimming cut 2 bases from V and 9 bases from J; bases unmatched to any gene: 10. This CDR3 has 15 amino acids. CDR3 sequence: CASSLRGTGRSEQFF. CDR3 nucleotides: TGTGCCAGCAGCTTACGCGGGACAGGACGGTCTGAGCAGTTCTTC. The variable domain in full, completed from reference TRBV5-6 and TRBJ2-1, reads DAGVTQSPTHLIKTRGQQVTLRCSPKSGHDTVSWYQQALGQGPQFIFQYYEEEERQRGNFPDRFSGHQFPNYSSELNVNALLLGDSALYLCASSLRGTGRSEQFFGPGTRLTVL.

V usage is TRBV7-9 and J usage is TRBJ2-7; a weak D match, TRBD1 (6 bases). Germline assignment: CDR1 SEHNR and CDR2 FQNEAQ (reference sequence). The V end lost 4 bases, the J end lost 1 base, and 11 bases lay between the germline ends. The CDR3 extends over 14 amino acids. CDR3 nucleotides: TGTGCCAGCAGCTCCCAGGGGATATCCTACGAGCAGTACTTC. This encodes CASSSQGISYEQYF.

In its sample, this clone was seen once. The rearrangement links TRBV4-1 to TRBJ2-3; the D gene is possibly TRBD1 (5 bases). CDR1 is MGHRA, CDR2 YSYEKL, per germline. Trimming removed 0 bases at V and 1 base at J, with 11 bases between. The CDR3 runs 16 residues. CDR3 in DNA: TGCGCCAGCAGCCAAGATGACTGGGGCGGCACAGATACGCAGTATTTT. Translated, it gives CASSQDDWGGTDTQYF.

The chain employs TRBV2 and TRBJ1-2; D is undetermined. The CDR3 contains 12 residues. V was cut by 4 bases and J by 4 bases, with 7 bases left in between. From germline, CDR1 is SNHLY and CDR2 FYNNEI. The CDR3 region has the DNA TGTGCCAGCAGTGTTGGAGCCTATGGCTACACCTTC. It yields the protein CASSVGAYGYTF.

The chain employs TRBV5-5 and TRBJ1-1; D perhaps matches TRBD1 (5 bases). The germline V gene has CDR1 SGHKS and CDR2 YYEKEE (reference sequence). CDR3 size: 16 residues. V lost 4 bases and J lost 1, with 17 bases in between. The CDR3: CASSPGVGGPNTEAFF. The DNA of the CDR3 is TGTGCCAGCAGCCCGGGAGTGGGGGGTCCGAACACTGAAGCTTTCTTT.

This chain connects TRBV7-2 to TRBJ1-3; D perhaps matches TRBD1 (5 bases). This CDR3 is 15 amino acids long. Germline CDR1 is SGHTA and CDR2 is FQGNSA. V lost 4 bases and J lost 2, with 12 bases in between. CDR3 nucleotides: TGTGCCAGCAGCTGGGGCAGGGTCGCTGGAAACACCATATATTTT. This encodes CASSWGRVAGNTIYF.

V is TRBV7-2 and J is TRBJ1-5; possibly TRBD1 for D (6 bases). Deletions cut 5 bases from V and 1 base from J, with 12 bases between. Germline V gene sequence: CDR1 SGHTA, CDR2 FQGNSA. The CDR3 spans 15 residues. CDR3 amino acids: CASSATGLSNQPQHF. The CDR3 coding sequence is TGTGCCAGCAGCGCGACAGGCCTCAGCAATCAGCCCCAGCATTTT. Complete variable domain (other parts from reference TRBV7-2 and TRBJ1-5): GAGVSQSPSNKVTEKGKDVELRCDPISGHTALYWYRQSLGQGLEFLIYFQGNSAPDKSGLPSDRFSAERTGGSVSTLTIQRTQQEDSAVYLCASSATGLSNQPQHFGDGTRLSIL.

The V and J genes are TRBV5-1 and TRBJ2-7; D may be TRBD1 (8 bases). This CDR3 region has 15 residues. The V and J ends lost 4 bases and 0 bases respectively, with 14 bases between them. Germline loops: CDR1 SGHRS, CDR2 YFSETQ. CDR3 sequence reads: CASSDTGGASYEQYF. CDR3 coding DNA: TGCGCCAGCAGCGACACAGGGGGGGCCTCCTACGAGCAGTACTTC.

V and J are TRBV19 and TRBJ1-4; D is perhaps TRBD1 (6 bases). The CDR3 runs 15 residues. The V end lost 5 bases, the J end lost 6 bases, and 16 bases lay between the germline ends. Germline-derived CDR1 and CDR2 are LNHDA and SQIVND (reference sequence). The CDR3 nucleotides read TGTGCCAGTAGTGAAACAGGGAGTGACTATGAAAAACTGTTTTTT. Its protein is CASSETGSDYEKLFF.

The chain has TRBV5-1 and TRBJ2-3; TRBD2 might be the D (6 bases). The CDR3 loop spans 16 amino acids. Trimming left V 0 bases short and J 0 bases short, with 11 bases between. The germline gives CDR1 SGHRS, CDR2 YFSETQ. CDR3 protein: CASSLGSSVSTDTQYF. The DNA of the CDR3 is TGCGCCAGCAGCTTGGGCTCTAGCGTAAGCACAGATACGCAGTATTTT.

This chain joins TRBV27 and TRBJ2-3; 8 nucleotides agree with TRBD1. The CDR3 extends over 15 amino acids. Germline V gene lookup returns CDR1 MNHEY and CDR2 SMNVEV (reference sequence). J was trimmed by 2 bases and V by 0 bases; bases with no gene match: 1. CDR3 amino acids: CASSLSGQVTDTQYF. The CDR3 DNA follows: TGTGCCAGCAGTTTATCGGGACAGGTCACAGATACGCAGTATTTT.

The chain combines TRBV5-1 with TRBJ2-1, with TRBD2 identical over 14 bases. The germline V gene has CDR1 SGHRS and CDR2 YFSETQ. V was pared by 3 bases and J by 9 bases, with 8 bases of the junction left unmatched. The CDR3 totals 16 residues. As DNA, the CDR3 is TGCGCCAGCAGCTCGACTAGCGGGGGGGCCAGAGGTGAGCAGTTCTTC. Translating it yields CASSSTSGGARGEQFF.

The chain recombines TRBV4-3 with TRBJ2-7; the D gene is possibly TRBD1 (6 bases). Germline CDR1 LGHNA, CDR2 YSLEER. The CDR3 consists of 14 residues. V lost 1 base and J lost 10, with 17 bases in between. The CDR3 DNA is TGCGCCAGCAGCCAAGTGAACAGGGACCCGTACCAGTACTTC. It specifies CASSQVNRDPYQYF.

This clone was seen only a few times. The chain is built from TRBV2 and TRBJ1-1; 8 positions match TRBD1. Losses at the gene ends were 7 bases for V and 4 bases for J; bases not matched to a gene: 8. Germline loops: CDR1 SNHLY, CDR2 FYNNEI. The CDR3 extends over 14 amino acids. The CDR3 here is CASTRQGAGTEAFF. The CDR3 DNA sequence: TGTGCCAGCACCCGTCAGGGGGCTGGCACTGAAGCTTTCTTT.

The chain uses TRBV28 and TRBJ1-2; a possible D gene is TRBD1 (6 bases). CDR3 length equals 11 residues. V lost 10 bases and J lost 5, with 11 bases in between. Per germline, CDR1 MDHEN and CDR2 SYDVKM. CDR3 in amino acids: CATSRGYGYTF. CDR3 nucleotides: TGTGCCACGTCGAGGGGGTATGGCTACACCTTC.

The chain carries TRBV27 and TRBJ1-2; a weak D match, TRBD1 (6 bases). Germline CDR1 and CDR2: MNHEY and SMNVEV (reference sequence). V shed 8 bases and J shed 8 bases, with 15 bases lying between them. The CDR3 loop spans 12 amino acids. The CDR3 spells CASGGGFEGYTF. In DNA form, the CDR3 reads TGTGCCAGCGGCGGGGGCTTTGAGGGCTACACCTTC.

This chain connects TRBV27 to TRBJ1-1; no clear D gene. CDR1 is MNHEY, CDR2 SMNVEV, per germline (reference sequence). The CDR3 spans 14 residues. V was shortened by 2 bases and J by 1 base, with 8 bases between the two germline ends. CDR3 bases: TGTGCCAGCAGTTTACGAGTCTCGAACACTGAAGCTTTCTTT. Its translation is CASSLRVSNTEAFF.

This CDR3 is CASSPTVWYPGETQYF. The CDR3 nucleotides read TGTGCCAGCAGTCCGACAGTTTGGTACCCAGGAGAGACCCAGTACTTC. V is TRBV27 and J is TRBJ2-5; D might be TRBD1 (5 bases). There are 16 residues in the CDR3. Trimming left V 5 bases short and J 4 bases short, with 20 bases between. From germline, CDR1 is MNHEY and CDR2 SMNVEV (reference sequence).

This sequence joins TRBV18 and TRBJ2-7, with D tentatively TRBD1 (6 bases). The CDR3 is made up of 14 amino acids. The V and J ends lost 2 bases and 1 base respectively, with 9 bases between them. From germline, CDR1 is KGHSH and CDR2 LQKENI. The CDR3 DNA sequence: TGTGCCAGCTCACCATGGACAGATTCCTACGAGCAGTACTTC. It yields the protein CASSPWTDSYEQYF.

The DNA for the CDR3 is TGTGCCAGCAGTTTTCGCGGGACTAGCGGGGGCTCCTACAATGAGCAGTTCTTC. Protein product: CASSFRGTSGGSYNEQFF. The V call is TRBV27, the J call TRBJ2-1, with 14 nucleotides matching TRBD2. CDR3 length equals 18 residues. After removal of 3 bases from V and 0 bases from J, the junction contained 4 bases not matched to a gene. Looked up from germline, CDR1 is MNHEY and CDR2 is SMNVEV (reference sequence).

The V and J genes are TRBV7-9 and TRBJ2-1; 10 bases agree with TRBD2. Germline CDR1 is SEHNR and CDR2 is FQNEAQ (reference sequence). The junction had 5 bases not matched to a gene; V was cut back by 2 bases and J by 7 bases. The CDR3 spans 15 residues. This CDR3 reads CASSLMASGSNEQFF. CDR3 nucleotide sequence: TGTGCCAGCAGCTTAATGGCTAGCGGGAGTAATGAGCAGTTCTTC.

This chain connects TRBV27 to TRBJ1-1, with D hard to call. The CDR3 loop spans 13 amino acids. From germline, CDR1 is MNHEY and CDR2 SMNVEV (reference sequence). Trimming removed 3 bases from V and 1 base from J, with 6 bases in between. For the CDR3, the DNA is TGTGCCAGCAGTTTCCGGGAGAACACTGAAGCTTTCTTT. Residues: CASSFRENTEAFF.